The clone carrying this T cell receptor beta chain was counted at least ten times. The antigen is not known. Original handling: The study took CDR3 differences across clinicopathological groups and made a distant-metastasis classifier for papillary thyroid cancer from them. Using MiXCR, TCRdb re-called clones from the PCR reads. These V and J calls originate from TCRdb's pipeline instead of the authors' own analysis. The sample shows roughly 83,000 clones, just under 15% of them seen only once. The source of the sample is a study of metastatic and nonmetastatic thyroid tumors. Background on the study: Repertoires from blood and tumor or nodule tissue of malignant and benign thyroid patients were compared. Study-wide results and limits: It was reportedly found that TCR beta diversity was significantly higher in malignant thyroid tumors than in benign nodules, a difference seen in both blood and tumor samples.

The germline V gene has CDR1 LNHDA and CDR2 SQIVND (reference sequence). This CDR3 is 16 amino acids long. The ends lost 5 bases at V and 0 bases at J; junction bases unmatched: 6. All patients were untreated before thyroid surgery. The sequence was collected from a female donor with papillary thyroid cancer or a benign thyroid nodule (not recorded which). Some clones in this sample may be carry-over from other donors' samples. Sequencing was performed on blood. The rearrangement links TRBV19 to TRBJ2-2, with 7 bases aligning to TRBD2. CDR3 sequence (DNA): TGTGCCAGTAGTTCCCTGGGAGGGGCGAACACCGGGGAGCTGTTTTTT. Translating gives CASSSLGGANTGELFF.